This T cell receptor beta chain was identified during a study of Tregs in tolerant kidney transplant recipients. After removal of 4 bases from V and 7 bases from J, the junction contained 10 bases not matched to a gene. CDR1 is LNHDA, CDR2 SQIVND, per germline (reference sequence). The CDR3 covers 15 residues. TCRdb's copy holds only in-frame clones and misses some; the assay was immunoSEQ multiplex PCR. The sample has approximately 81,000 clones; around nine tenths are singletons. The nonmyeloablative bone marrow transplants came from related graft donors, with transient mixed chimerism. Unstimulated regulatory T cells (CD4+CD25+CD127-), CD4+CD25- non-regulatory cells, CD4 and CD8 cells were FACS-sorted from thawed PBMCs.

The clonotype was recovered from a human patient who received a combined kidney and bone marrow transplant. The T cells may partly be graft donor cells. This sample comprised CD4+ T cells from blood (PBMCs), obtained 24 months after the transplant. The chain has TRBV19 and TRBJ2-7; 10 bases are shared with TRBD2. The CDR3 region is CASSTLAGVLEEQYF. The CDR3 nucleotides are TGTGCCAGTAGTACCCTAGCGGGAGTCCTTGAAGAGCAGTACTTC.